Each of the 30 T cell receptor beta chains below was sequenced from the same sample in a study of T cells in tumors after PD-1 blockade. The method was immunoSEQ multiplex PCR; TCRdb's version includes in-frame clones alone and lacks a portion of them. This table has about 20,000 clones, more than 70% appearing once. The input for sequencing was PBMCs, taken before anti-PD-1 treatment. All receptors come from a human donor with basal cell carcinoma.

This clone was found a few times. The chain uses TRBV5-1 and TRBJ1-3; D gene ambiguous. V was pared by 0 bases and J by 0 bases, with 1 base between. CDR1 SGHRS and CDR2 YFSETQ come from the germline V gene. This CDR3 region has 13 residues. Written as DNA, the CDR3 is TGCGCCAGCAGCTTGGGCTCTGGAAACACCATATATTTT. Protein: CASSLGSGNTIYF.

As DNA, the CDR3 is TGTGCCAGCACCCCGGACAGGGTTAATTCACCCCTCCACTTT. This sequence encodes CASTPDRVNSPLHF. The chain is built from TRBV2 and TRBJ1-6; TRBD1 matches at 8 bases. Trimming removed 7 bases from V and 6 bases from J; junction bases left unmatched: 5. Germline V gene data show CDR1 as SNHLY and CDR2 as FYNNEI. The CDR3 sequence is 14 residues long.

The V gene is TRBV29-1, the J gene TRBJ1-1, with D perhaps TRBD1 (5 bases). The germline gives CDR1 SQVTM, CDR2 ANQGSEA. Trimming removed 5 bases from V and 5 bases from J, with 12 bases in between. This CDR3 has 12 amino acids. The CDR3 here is CSVIPGQTEAFF. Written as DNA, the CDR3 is TGCAGCGTTATCCCAGGGCAGACTGAAGCTTTCTTT.

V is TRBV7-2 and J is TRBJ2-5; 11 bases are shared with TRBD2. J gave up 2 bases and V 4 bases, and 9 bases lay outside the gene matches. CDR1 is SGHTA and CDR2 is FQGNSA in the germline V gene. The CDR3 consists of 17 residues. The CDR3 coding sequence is TGTGCCAGCAGCTGGGCACTAGCGGGGGCCCCACAAGAGACCCAGTACTTC. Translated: CASSWALAGAPQETQYF. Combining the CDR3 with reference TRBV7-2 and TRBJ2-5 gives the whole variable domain GAGVSQSPSNKVTEKGKDVELRCDPISGHTALYWYRQSLGQGLEFLIYFQGNSAPDKSGLPSDRFSAERTGGSVSTLTIQRTQQEDSAVYLCASSWALAGAPQETQYFGPGTRLLVL.

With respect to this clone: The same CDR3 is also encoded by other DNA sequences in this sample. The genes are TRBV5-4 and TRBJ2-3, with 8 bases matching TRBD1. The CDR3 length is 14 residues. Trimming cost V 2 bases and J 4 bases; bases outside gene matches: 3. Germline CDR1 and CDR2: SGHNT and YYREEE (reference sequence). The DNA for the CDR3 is TGTGCCAGCAGCTTTCAGGGGGCTTCAGATACGCAGTATTTT. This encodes CASSFQGASDTQYF.

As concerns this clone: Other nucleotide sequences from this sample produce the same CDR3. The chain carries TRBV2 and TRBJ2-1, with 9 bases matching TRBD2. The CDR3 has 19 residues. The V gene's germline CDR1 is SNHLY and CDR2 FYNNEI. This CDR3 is CPRSDGGAREGSSYNEQFF. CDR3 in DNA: TGTCCCCGCAGTGACGGGGGGGCGCGGGAGGGGAGCTCCTACAATGAGCAGTTCTTC.

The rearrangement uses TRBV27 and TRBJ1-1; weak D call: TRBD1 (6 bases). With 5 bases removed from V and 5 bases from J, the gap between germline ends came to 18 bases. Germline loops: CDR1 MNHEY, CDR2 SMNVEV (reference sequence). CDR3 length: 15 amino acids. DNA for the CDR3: TGTGCCAGCAGTCCGACGACAGGAGGGAGGACTGAAGCTTTCTTT. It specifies CASSPTTGGRTEAFF.

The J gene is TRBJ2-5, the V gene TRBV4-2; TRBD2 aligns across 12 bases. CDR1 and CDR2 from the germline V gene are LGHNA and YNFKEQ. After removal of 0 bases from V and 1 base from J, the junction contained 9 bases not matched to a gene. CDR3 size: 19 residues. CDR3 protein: CASSQDLASGGETQETQYF. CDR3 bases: TGTGCCAGCAGCCAAGATTTGGCTAGCGGGGGGGAGACCCAAGAGACCCAGTACTTC.

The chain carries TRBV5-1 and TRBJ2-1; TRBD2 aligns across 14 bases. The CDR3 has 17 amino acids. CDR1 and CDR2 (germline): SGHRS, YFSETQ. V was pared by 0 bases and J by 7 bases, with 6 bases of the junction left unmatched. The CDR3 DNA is TGCGCCAGCAGCTTGGGGTTTGGGACTAGCGGGGGAAATGAGCAGTTCTTC. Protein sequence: CASSLGFGTSGGNEQFF. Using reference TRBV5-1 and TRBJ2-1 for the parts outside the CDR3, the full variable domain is KAGVTQTPRYLIKTRGQQVTLSCSPISGHRSVSWYQQTPGQGLQFLFEYFSETQRNKGNFPGRFSGRQFSNSRSEMNVSTLELGDSALYLCASSLGFGTSGGNEQFFGPGTRLTVL.

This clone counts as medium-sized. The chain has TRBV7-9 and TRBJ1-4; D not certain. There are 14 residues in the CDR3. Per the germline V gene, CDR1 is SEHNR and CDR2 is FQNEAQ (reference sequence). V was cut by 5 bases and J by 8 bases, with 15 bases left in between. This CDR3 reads CASSRPGLWEKLFF. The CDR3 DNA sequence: TGTGCCAGCAGCCGACCTGGACTTTGGGAAAAACTGTTTTTT.

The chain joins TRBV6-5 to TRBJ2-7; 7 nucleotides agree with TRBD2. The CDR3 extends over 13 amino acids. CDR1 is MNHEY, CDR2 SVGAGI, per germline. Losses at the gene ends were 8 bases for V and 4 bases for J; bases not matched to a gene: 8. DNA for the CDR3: TGTGCCAGCGCGCACCGGGGGGTGTACGAGCAGTACTTC. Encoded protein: CASAHRGVYEQYF.

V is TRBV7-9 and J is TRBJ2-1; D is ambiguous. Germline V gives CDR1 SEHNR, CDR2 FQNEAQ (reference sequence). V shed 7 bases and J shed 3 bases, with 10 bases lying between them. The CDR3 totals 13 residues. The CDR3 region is CASTARSYNEQFF. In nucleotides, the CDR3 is TGTGCCAGCACCGCACGGAGCTACAATGAGCAGTTCTTC.

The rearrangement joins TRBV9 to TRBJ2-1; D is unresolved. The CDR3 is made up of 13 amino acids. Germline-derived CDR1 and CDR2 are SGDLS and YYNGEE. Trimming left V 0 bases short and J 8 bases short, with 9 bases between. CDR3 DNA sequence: TGTGCCAGCAGCGTAGGCTCTAGAGATGAGCAGTTCTTC. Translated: CASSVGSRDEQFF.

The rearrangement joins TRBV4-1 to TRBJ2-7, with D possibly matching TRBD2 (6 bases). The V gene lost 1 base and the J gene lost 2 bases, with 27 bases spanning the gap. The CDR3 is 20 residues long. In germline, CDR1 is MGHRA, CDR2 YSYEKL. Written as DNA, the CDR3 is TGCGCCAGCAGCCAAGGGCACGCTGTCGGAAGGACTACTATTACCTACGAGCAGTACTTC. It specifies CASSQGHAVGRTTITYEQYF.

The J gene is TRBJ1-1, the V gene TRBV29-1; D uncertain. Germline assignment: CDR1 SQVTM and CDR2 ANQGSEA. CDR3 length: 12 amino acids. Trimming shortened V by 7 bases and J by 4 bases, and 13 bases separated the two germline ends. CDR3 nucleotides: TGCAGCGCAACCCGTCTGGGCACTGAAGCTTTCTTT. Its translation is CSATRLGTEAFF.

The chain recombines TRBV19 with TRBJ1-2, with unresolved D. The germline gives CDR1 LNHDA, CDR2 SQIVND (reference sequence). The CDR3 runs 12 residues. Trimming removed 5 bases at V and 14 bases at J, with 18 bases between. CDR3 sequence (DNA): TGTGCCAGTAGTTCTCCAACCGCACGGAGTACCTTC. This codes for CASSSPTARSTF.

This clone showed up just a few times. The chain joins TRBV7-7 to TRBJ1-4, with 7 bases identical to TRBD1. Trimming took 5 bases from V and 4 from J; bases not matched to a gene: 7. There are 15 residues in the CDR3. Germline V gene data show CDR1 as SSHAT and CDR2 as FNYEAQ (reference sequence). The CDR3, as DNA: TGTGCCAGCAGCCCTCCGGGACAGATTAATGAAAAACTGTTTTTT. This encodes CASSPPGQINEKLFF.

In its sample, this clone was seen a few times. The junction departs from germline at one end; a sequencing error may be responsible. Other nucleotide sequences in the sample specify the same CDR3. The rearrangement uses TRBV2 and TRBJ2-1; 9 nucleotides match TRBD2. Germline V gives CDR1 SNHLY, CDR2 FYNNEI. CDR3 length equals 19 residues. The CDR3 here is CPSCYGGAREGSSYNEQFF. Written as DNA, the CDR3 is TGTCCCAGCTGTTATGGGGGGGCGCGGGAGGGGAGCTCCTACAATGAGCAGTTCTTC.

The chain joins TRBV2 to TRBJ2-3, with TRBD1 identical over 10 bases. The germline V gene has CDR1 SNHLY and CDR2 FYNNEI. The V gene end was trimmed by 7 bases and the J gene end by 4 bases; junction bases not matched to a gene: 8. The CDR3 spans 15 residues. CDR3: CASTVRDRGADTQYF. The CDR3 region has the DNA TGTGCCAGCACCGTCAGGGACAGGGGTGCAGATACGCAGTATTTT.

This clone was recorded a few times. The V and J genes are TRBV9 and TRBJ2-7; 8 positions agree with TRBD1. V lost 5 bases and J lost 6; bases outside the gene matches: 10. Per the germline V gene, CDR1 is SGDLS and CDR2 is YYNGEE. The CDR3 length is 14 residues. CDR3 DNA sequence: TGTGCCAGCAGTCCCGGGACAGGACATCCCGAGCAGTACTTC. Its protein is CASSPGTGHPEQYF.

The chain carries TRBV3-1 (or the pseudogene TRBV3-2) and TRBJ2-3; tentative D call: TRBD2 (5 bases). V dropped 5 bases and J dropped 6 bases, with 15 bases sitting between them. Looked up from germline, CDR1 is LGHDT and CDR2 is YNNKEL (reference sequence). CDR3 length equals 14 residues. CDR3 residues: CASSTRGAADTQYF. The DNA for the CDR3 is TGTGCCAGCAGCACCCGGGGTGCCGCGGATACGCAGTATTTT.

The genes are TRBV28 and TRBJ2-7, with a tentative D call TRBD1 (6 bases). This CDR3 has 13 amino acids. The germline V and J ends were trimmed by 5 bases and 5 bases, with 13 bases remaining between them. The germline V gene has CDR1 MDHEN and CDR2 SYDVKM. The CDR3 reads CASSEQGIHEQYF. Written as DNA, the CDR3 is TGTGCCAGCAGTGAACAGGGTATCCACGAGCAGTACTTC.

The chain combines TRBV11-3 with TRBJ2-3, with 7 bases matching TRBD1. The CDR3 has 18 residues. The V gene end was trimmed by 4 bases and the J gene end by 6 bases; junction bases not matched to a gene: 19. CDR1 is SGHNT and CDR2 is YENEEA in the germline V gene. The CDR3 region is CASSSRQQGNPSPDTQYF. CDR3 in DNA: TGTGCCAGCAGCTCGCGACAACAGGGGAACCCTAGTCCCGATACGCAGTATTTT. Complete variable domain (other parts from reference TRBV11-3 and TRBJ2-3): EAGVVQSPRYKIIEKKQPVAFWCNPISGHNTLYWYLQNLGQGPELLIRYENEEAVDDSQLPKDRFSAERLKGVDSTLKIQPAELGDSAVYLCASSSRQQGNPSPDTQYFGPGTRLTVL.

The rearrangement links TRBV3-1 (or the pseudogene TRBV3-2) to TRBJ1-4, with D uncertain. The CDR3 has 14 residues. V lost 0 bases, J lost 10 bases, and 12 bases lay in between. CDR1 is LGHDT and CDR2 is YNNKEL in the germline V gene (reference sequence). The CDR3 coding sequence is TGTGCCAGCAGCCAAGAACACAGATATGGAAAACTGTTTTTT. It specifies CASSQEHRYGKLFF.

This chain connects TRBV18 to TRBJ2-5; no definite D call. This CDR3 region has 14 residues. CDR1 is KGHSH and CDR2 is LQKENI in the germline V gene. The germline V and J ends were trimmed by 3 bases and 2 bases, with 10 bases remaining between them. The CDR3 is CASSPATGQETQYF. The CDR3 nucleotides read TGTGCCAGCTCACCTGCGACGGGTCAAGAGACCCAGTACTTC.

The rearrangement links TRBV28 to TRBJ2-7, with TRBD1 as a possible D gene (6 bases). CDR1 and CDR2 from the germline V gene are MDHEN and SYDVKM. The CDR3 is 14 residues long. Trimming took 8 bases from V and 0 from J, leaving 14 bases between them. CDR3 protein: CASFRGPTSYEQYF. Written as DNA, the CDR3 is TGTGCCAGCTTCAGGGGACCTACCTCCTACGAGCAGTACTTC.

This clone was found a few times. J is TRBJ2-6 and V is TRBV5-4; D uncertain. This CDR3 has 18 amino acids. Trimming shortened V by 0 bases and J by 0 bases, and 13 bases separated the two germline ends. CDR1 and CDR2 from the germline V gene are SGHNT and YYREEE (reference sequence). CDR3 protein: CASSLVPLTLSGANVLTF. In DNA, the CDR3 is TGTGCCAGCAGCTTGGTTCCCCTCACCCTCTCTGGGGCCAACGTCCTGACTTTC.

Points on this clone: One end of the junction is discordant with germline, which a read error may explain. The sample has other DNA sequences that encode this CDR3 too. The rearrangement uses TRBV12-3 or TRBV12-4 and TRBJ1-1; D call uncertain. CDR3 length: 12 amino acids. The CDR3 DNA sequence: TGTGCCAGTAGTTTACGGAACACTGAAGCTTTCTTT. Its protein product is CASSLRNTEAFF.

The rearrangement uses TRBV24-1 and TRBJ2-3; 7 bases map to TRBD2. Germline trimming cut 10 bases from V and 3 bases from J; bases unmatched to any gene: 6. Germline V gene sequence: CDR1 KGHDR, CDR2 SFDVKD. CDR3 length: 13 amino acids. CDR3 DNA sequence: TGTGCCACATCGAAGGGAGGGACAGATACGCAGTATTTT. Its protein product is CATSKGGTDTQYF.

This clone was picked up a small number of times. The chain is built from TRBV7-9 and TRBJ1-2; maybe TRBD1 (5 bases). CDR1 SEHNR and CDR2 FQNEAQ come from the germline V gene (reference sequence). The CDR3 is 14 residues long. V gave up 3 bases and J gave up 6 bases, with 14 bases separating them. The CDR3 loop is CASSLEGGAHGYTF. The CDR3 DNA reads TGTGCCAGCAGCTTGGAAGGTGGGGCCCATGGCTACACCTTC.